The sequence of this T cell receptor beta chain was determined in a study of control samples from healthy donors and cancer patients. A single count supports this clone. The CDR3 sequence is 13 residues long. The V gene lost 4 bases and the J gene lost 7 bases, with 11 bases spanning the gap. The germline CDR1 and CDR2 sequences are SGHVS and FQNEAQ. Using immunoSEQ multiplex PCR, the repertoire was profiled, and TCRdb retains in-frame clones only, with some absent. The table records about 160,000 clones, around nine tenths of them present only once. Specimen: blood. This chain connects TRBV7-8 to TRBJ2-1, with D possibly TRBD1 on 6 matching bases. The origin of this receptor is a young man in good health. This chain's CDR3 is CASSSGQHNEQFF. Here the CDR3 DNA reads TGTGCCAGCAGCTCTGGACAGCATAATGAGCAGTTCTTC.